The present T cell receptor (beta chain) was sequenced within a study of shared clonotypes between healthy human individuals. The study enrolled healthy HIV-negative adults without recent acute infections or vaccinations as donors. Worth noting for this clone: The antigen is undetermined.

The germline V gene encodes CDR1 ENHRY and CDR2 SYGVKD. CDR3 size: 12 residues. The V end lost 2 bases, the J end lost 4 bases, and 6 bases lay between the germline ends. Study-wide results and limits: Sampling covered nothing but blood. Tissue TCR repertoires likely differ from those found in blood. The generation probabilities recorded for non-shared clonotypes fell below those of clonotypes shared by all four donors. Rarefaction analysis demonstrated incomplete sorted-subset sequencing notwithstanding large depth.

Here immunoSEQ multiplex PCR was the method, and the copy in TCRdb shows in-frame clones only, minus some. This table has 950,000 to 1,100,000 clones, 65% to 80% appearing once. Sequencing input: memory CD4+ T cells sorted from blood. Regarding subset: CD45RA-negative fraction. V and J are TRBV10-3 and TRBJ2-7; D call uncertain. This clonotype originated in a man aged 18-30 years in good health. CDR3 region: CAISEGTYEQYF. The CDR3 region has the DNA TGTGCCATCAGTGAGGGTACGTACGAGCAGTACTTC.